This T cell receptor beta chain is from a study of radiation and T cells in renal cell carcinoma. At the level of the study: Nephrectomy followed 15 Gy stereotactic body radiation by 4 weeks.

Noted time point: blood 2 weeks post-SBRT. Stated treatment: 15 Gy SBRT to primary tumor, nephrectomy 4 weeks later. The assay was immunoSEQ multiplex PCR, and TCRdb's table has in-frame clones only and misses some. The sample yields about 150,000 clones, roughly 87% seen once. Trimming took 3 bases from V and 5 from J, leaving 14 bases between them. The CDR3 extends over 14 amino acids. Germline CDR1 reads SGHNT; CDR2 reads YYREEE (reference sequence). The sequences come from blood, collected from a patient whose treatment included radiotherapy and nephrectomy. This sequence originates from a woman between 50 and 59 years old with renal cell carcinoma. This chain connects TRBV5-4 to TRBJ2-5; a possible D gene is TRBD1 (6 bases). CDR3 DNA sequence: TGTGCCAGCAGCTCGGCAGGGGCTCCTGAGACCCAGTACTTC. This codes for CASSSAGAPETQYF.